The entry that follows covers one T cell receptor beta chain sequence. The sample belongs to a study of blood T cell repertoires in COVID-19. About the research overall: Sites across the United States, Italy and Spain contributed samples from acute and convalescent COVID-19. T cells, B-cell-depleted T cells, or PBMCs supplied cDNA or gDNA.

The V end lost 1 base, the J end lost 1 base, and 7 bases lay between the germline ends. Germline V gene sequence: CDR1 SGHVS, CDR2 FNYEAQ. The CDR3 runs to 14 residues. Per the original data handling: Amplification from reference gene primers served as the basis for estimated nucleated cell counts. Some clones are missing from TCRdb's copy, which holds only in-frame ones; the method was immunoSEQ multiplex PCR. Clone size and V and J calls were adopted from that table, with D and trimming inferred from the DNA. The sample lists hundreds of thousands of clones; 70% to 90% were seen once. This clonotype was obtained from a woman aged 25 to 39 who had recovered from COVID-19. This rearrangement joins TRBV7-6 to TRBJ2-5; D remains ambiguous. The sample taken for sequencing was peripheral blood. The CDR3 spells CASSLVLSQETQYF. CDR3 sequence (DNA): TGTGCCAGCAGCTTAGTCCTGTCCCAAGAGACCCAGTACTTC.